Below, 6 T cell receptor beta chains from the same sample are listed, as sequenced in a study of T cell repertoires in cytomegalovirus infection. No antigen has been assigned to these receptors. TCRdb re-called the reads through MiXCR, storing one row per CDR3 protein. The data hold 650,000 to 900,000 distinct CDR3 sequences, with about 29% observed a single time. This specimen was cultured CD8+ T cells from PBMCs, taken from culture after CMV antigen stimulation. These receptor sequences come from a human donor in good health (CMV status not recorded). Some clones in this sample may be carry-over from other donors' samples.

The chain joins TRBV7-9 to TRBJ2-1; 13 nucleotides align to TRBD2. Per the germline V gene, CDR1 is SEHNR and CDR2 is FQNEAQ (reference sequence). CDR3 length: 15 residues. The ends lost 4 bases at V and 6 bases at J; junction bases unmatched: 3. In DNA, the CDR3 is TGTGCCAGCAGCTCACTAGCGGGGGGGGCCAATGAGCAGTTCTTC. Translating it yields CASSSLAGGANEQFF.

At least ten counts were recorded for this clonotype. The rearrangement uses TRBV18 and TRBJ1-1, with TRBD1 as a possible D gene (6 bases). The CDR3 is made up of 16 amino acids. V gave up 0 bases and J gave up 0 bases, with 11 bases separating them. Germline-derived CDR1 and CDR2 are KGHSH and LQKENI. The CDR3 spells CASSPPSGQLNTEAFF. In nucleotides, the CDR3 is TGTGCCAGCTCACCACCGAGCGGACAGCTGAACACTGAAGCTTTCTTT.

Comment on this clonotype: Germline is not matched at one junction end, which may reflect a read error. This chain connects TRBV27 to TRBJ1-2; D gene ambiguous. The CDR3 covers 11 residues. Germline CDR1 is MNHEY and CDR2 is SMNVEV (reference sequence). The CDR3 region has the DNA TGTGCCAGTGGAGCTAACTATAGCTACACCTTC. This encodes CASGANYSYTF.

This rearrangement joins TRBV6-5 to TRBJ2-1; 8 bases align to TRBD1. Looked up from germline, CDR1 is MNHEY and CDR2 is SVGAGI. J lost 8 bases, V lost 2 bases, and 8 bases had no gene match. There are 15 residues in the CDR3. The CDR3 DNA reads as TGTGCCAGCAGTTACCCCGCGACAGGGGCAGATGAGCAGTTCTTC. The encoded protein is CASSYPATGADEQFF.

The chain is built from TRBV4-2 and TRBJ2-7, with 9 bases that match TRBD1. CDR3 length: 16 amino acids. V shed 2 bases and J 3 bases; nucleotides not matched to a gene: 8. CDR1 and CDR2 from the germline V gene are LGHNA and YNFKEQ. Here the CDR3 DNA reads TGTGCCAGCAGCCAACCCCTCCGGACAGGGGACTACGAGCAGTACTTC. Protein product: CASSQPLRTGDYEQYF.

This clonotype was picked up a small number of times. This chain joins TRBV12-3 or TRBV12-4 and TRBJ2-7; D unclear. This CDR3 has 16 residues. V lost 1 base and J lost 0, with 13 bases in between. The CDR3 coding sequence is TGTGCCAGCAGTTTAGTGGGCCAGCTAGACTCCTACGAGCAGTACTTC. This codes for CASSLVGQLDSYEQYF.